The 24 T cell receptor beta chains in this list originate from one sample, sequenced in a study of blood T cell repertoires in COVID-19 (dated by TCRdb to the early 2020s). The library was obtained by the immunoSEQ multiplex PCR assay. Here the immuneACCESS table is served through TCRdb, limited to in-frame sequences with V and J called. Missing clones are a known gap in these copies; in checked studies unresolved V genes cover under half, and the rest lacks a known reason. The sample contains about 96,000 clones, approximately 88% of them found a single time. Of the sample, 17% falls within the top ten clones. Input material: peripheral blood. The receptors were gathered from a woman aged 55-70 years with acute or convalescent COVID-19.

The genes are TRBV29-1 and TRBJ1-1; TRBD1 aligns across 7 bases. V dropped 1 base and J dropped 0; count of bases not matched to a gene: 26. Per germline, CDR1 SQVTM and CDR2 ANQGSEA. CDR3 length: 22 residues. CDR3 in DNA: TGCAGCGTTGAAGGTCAAGGGGGAGTTCGCCCGGGACAGCTTAGAATGAACACTGAAGCTTTCTTT. This gives the protein CSVEGQGGVRPGQLRMNTEAFF.

V usage is TRBV20-1 and J usage is TRBJ1-2, with TRBD1 identical over 8 bases. From germline, CDR1 is DFQATT and CDR2 SNEGSKA (reference sequence). The CDR3 is 13 amino acids. V was clipped by 3 bases and J by 4 bases; unmatched bases: 4. The CDR3 sequence: CSASGQGAYGYTF. The CDR3 DNA reads TGCAGTGCTAGTGGGCAGGGGGCCTATGGCTACACCTTC.

V and J are TRBV7-9 and TRBJ2-5; 8 nucleotides align to TRBD1. J gave up 0 bases and V 7 bases, and 10 bases lay outside the gene matches. The V gene's germline CDR1 is SEHNR and CDR2 FQNEAQ (reference sequence). This CDR3 comprises 16 residues. In DNA form, the CDR3 reads TGTGCCAGCACCCGTTCTTTGACAGGGGACCAAGAGACCCAGTACTTC. Residues: CASTRSLTGDQETQYF.

V and J are TRBV7-9 and TRBJ2-1, with 8 bases lining up with TRBD2. V was pared by 5 bases and J by 2 bases, with 8 bases of the junction left unmatched. The CDR3 length is 16 residues. Germline values: CDR1 SEHNR, CDR2 FQNEAQ (reference sequence). The CDR3 here is CASSPRVAGTYNEQFF. The CDR3 DNA follows: TGTGCCAGCAGCCCCCGGGTAGCGGGGACCTACAATGAGCAGTTCTTC.

V gene TRBV4-1 combines with J gene TRBJ2-5, with 7 bases fitting TRBD1. The CDR3 has 16 residues. The germline V gene has CDR1 MGHRA and CDR2 YSYEKL. With V trimmed by 3 bases and J by 0 bases, 7 bases remained unmatched. DNA of the CDR3: TGCGCCAGCAGCCACCTCGGGACAGTGCACCAAGAGACCCAGTACTTC. Protein sequence: CASSHLGTVHQETQYF.

The rearrangement links TRBV12-3 or TRBV12-4 to TRBJ2-3; tentatively, D is TRBD2 (6 bases). V lost 6 bases, J lost 4 bases, and 8 bases lay in between. There are 12 residues in the CDR3. DNA of the CDR3: TGTGCCAGCAGACTAGCCTCAGATACGCAGTATTTT. Its protein is CASRLASDTQYF.

This chain uses TRBV3-1 (or the pseudogene TRBV3-2) with TRBJ2-2, with D maybe TRBD2 (5 bases). Per germline, CDR1 LGHDT and CDR2 YNNKEL (reference sequence). Trimming left V 5 bases short and J 5 bases short, with 18 bases between. CDR3 length: 16 residues. The DNA of the CDR3 is TGTGCCAGCAGCTACCGGATCGGTCGGGGAACCGGGGAGCTGTTTTTT. This sequence encodes CASSYRIGRGTGELFF.

This clone was picked up many times. The chain links TRBV6-2 or TRBV6-3 to TRBJ1-1; 10 bases match TRBD1. The CDR3 loop spans 15 amino acids. J lost 3 bases, V lost 2 bases, and 3 bases had no gene match. Germline CDR1 is MNHEY and CDR2 is SVGEGT. CDR3 loop: CASSYAGTGDTEAFF. As DNA, the CDR3 is TGTGCCAGCAGTTACGCTGGGACAGGGGACACTGAAGCTTTCTTT.

The V and J genes are TRBV3-1 (or the pseudogene TRBV3-2) and TRBJ2-7; weak D call: TRBD1 (5 bases). Trimming shortened V by 0 bases and J by 4 bases, and 13 bases separated the two germline ends. Germline CDR1 and CDR2: LGHDT and YNNKEL (reference sequence). This CDR3 spans 15 amino acids. DNA of the CDR3: TGTGCCAGCAGCCAAGATATCCCAGGGCGGTACGAGCAGTACTTC. Its protein is CASSQDIPGRYEQYF.

The CDR3 loop is CASSPLDTRGGRGYGYTF. CDR3 nucleotide sequence: TGTGCCAGCTCACCACTCGACACGAGGGGGGGGCGCGGCTATGGCTACACCTTC. The chain couples TRBV18 to TRBJ1-2; TRBD1 might be the D (6 bases). The CDR3 loop spans 18 amino acids. V lost 1 base and J 4 bases, leaving 22 bases between the germline ends. From germline, CDR1 is KGHSH and CDR2 LQKENI.

In DNA, the CDR3 is TGTGCCACCAGTGACTCGGGACAGGGTTTAACCGGGGAGCTGTTTTTT. This sequence encodes CATSDSGQGLTGELFF. The chain employs TRBV24-1 and TRBJ2-2; 9 nucleotides align to TRBD1. Trimming removed 4 bases from V and 5 bases from J; junction bases left unmatched: 7. The CDR3 length is 16 residues. Looked up from germline, CDR1 is KGHDR and CDR2 is SFDVKD.

The V call is TRBV5-3, the J call TRBJ1-1, with 7 positions matching TRBD1. TRBV5-3 is marked as an open reading frame, function uncertain. Trimming removed 2 bases from V and 1 base from J; junction bases left unmatched: 5. This CDR3 contains 15 residues. The CDR3, as DNA: TGTGCCAGAAGCTTACCCGGGACAGCGAACACTGAAGCTTTCTTT. Encoded protein: CARSLPGTANTEAFF.

The genes are TRBV30 and TRBJ1-4; 7 bases map to TRBD1. Germline CDR1 reads GTSNPN; CDR2 reads SVGIG (reference sequence). The CDR3 is 13 residues long. Trimming cost V 4 bases and J 6 bases; bases outside gene matches: 5. The CDR3 protein is CAWNLQGHEKLFF. The CDR3 nucleotides are TGTGCCTGGAATCTACAGGGGCATGAAAAACTGTTTTTT.

The chain joins TRBV5-1 to TRBJ2-3; no firm D call. CDR3 length: 11 amino acids. V was trimmed by 5 bases and J by 3 bases, leaving 4 bases between them. CDR1 is SGHRS and CDR2 is YFSETQ in the germline V gene. Written as DNA, the CDR3 is TGCGCCAGCAGACTAACAGATACGCAGTATTTT. It is translated as CASRLTDTQYF. Filled out from reference TRBV5-1 and TRBJ2-3, the complete variable domain reads KAGVTQTPRYLIKTRGQQVTLSCSPISGHRSVSWYQQTPGQGLQFLFEYFSETQRNKGNFPGRFSGRQFSNSRSEMNVSTLELGDSALYLCASRLTDTQYFGPGTRLTVL.

The CDR3 region has the DNA TGTGCCAGCAGTGCAGGCGGGGGCCGGTTAGTCTATTCACCCCTCCACTTT. It yields the protein CASSAGGGRLVYSPLHF. This rearrangement joins TRBV2 to TRBJ1-6; perhaps TRBD1 as D (6 bases). The germline V gene has CDR1 SNHLY and CDR2 FYNNEI. The CDR3 is 17 amino acids. The V and J ends lost 4 bases and 8 bases respectively, with 21 bases between them.

The genes are TRBV30 and TRBJ1-2; unclear D gene. CDR3 size: 12 residues. Trimming removed 3 bases at V and 8 bases at J, with 13 bases between. Germline V gene sequence: CDR1 GTSNPN, CDR2 SVGIG (reference sequence). The CDR3 bases are TGTGCCTGGAGCGGTGGGAGGAAGGGCTACACCTTC. Encoded protein: CAWSGGRKGYTF.

This chain links TRBV27 with TRBJ2-7, with 9 bases aligning to TRBD2. With 6 bases clipped from V and 1 base from J, the junction kept 4 bases outside the gene matches. The CDR3 runs 14 residues. Looked up from germline, CDR1 is MNHEY and CDR2 is SMNVEV (reference sequence). The CDR3 DNA is TGTGCCAGCAGCCGGACTAGCGCGTCCTACGAGCAGTACTTC. It is translated as CASSRTSASYEQYF.

The CDR3 is CASSEPGMYGYTF. The CDR3, as DNA: TGTGCCAGCAGTGAACCAGGGATGTATGGCTACACCTTC. This chain connects TRBV6-1 to TRBJ1-2; D may be TRBD1 (5 bases). The CDR3 covers 13 residues. V lost 2 bases and J 5 bases, leaving 9 bases between the germline ends. CDR1 MNHNS and CDR2 SASEGT come from the germline V gene.

The chain uses TRBV6-7 and TRBJ1-2; no clear D gene. TRBV6-7 qualifies as an ORF whose function is uncertain. The germline V and J ends were trimmed by 7 bases and 3 bases, with 21 bases remaining between them. The CDR3 is made up of 16 amino acids. In nucleotides, the CDR3 is TGTGCCAGCACCGCCCCTCCGGGGTGGGTCCACTATGGCTACACCTTC. Its translation is CASTAPPGWVHYGYTF.

A few counts support this clone. The chain employs TRBV4-3 and TRBJ1-5; 10 nucleotides align to TRBD1. CDR3 length: 15 amino acids. Germline V gives CDR1 LGHNA, CDR2 YSLEER. Losses at the gene ends were 4 bases for V and 9 bases for J; bases not matched to a gene: 9. CDR3 sequence (DNA): TGCGCCAGCAGCCCTGACAGGGGGCCAATCATGCCCCAGCATTTT. Protein sequence: CASSPDRGPIMPQHF.

This chain joins TRBV7-2 and TRBJ1-2; 10 bases map to TRBD1. The CDR3 extends over 15 amino acids. Per germline, CDR1 SGHTA and CDR2 FQGNSA. Unmatched junction bases numbered 6, after V lost 4 bases and J lost 4 bases. This CDR3 is CASSSSDRGTYGYTF. The CDR3 DNA reads TGTGCCAGCAGCTCGTCGGACAGGGGGACCTATGGCTACACCTTC.

V gene TRBV3-1 (or the pseudogene TRBV3-2) combines with J gene TRBJ1-5; TRBD1 is a possible D gene (5 bases). V was trimmed by 8 bases and J by 1 base, leaving 12 bases between them. Germline CDR1 LGHDT, CDR2 YNNKEL (reference sequence). The CDR3 spans 14 residues. Written as DNA, the CDR3 is TGTGCCAGCTCTCGGGGGTTCAGCAATCAGCCCCAGCATTTT. Translation gives CASSRGFSNQPQHF.

This chain joins TRBV11-3 and TRBJ1-1; TRBD1 matches 9 bases. The CDR3 covers 14 residues. V lost 7 bases, J lost 4 bases, and 7 bases stayed unmatched. Looked up from germline, CDR1 is SGHNT and CDR2 is YENEEA. CDR3: CASTQGAGVTEAFF. The CDR3 region has the DNA TGTGCCAGCACACAGGGGGCAGGAGTCACTGAAGCTTTCTTT.

This chain connects TRBV12-5 to TRBJ2-1; 10 nucleotides match TRBD1. This CDR3 has 15 residues. J was trimmed by 5 bases and V by 6 bases; bases with no gene match: 7. The germline V gene encodes CDR1 LGHNT and CDR2 FRNRAP. The CDR3 region is CASGTGQGGDNEQFF. The CDR3 DNA reads TGTGCTAGTGGGACCGGACAGGGGGGGGACAATGAGCAGTTCTTC. Drawing the rest from reference TRBV12-5 and TRBJ2-1, the complete variable domain is DARVTQTPRHKVTEMGQEVTMRCQPILGHNTVFWYRQTMMQGLELLAYFRNRAPLDDSGMPKDRFSAEMPDATLATLKIQPSEPRDSAVYFCASGTGQGGDNEQFFGPGTRLTVL.